The source of this T cell receptor (beta chain) is a study of control samples from healthy donors and cancer patients. Generated by immunoSEQ multiplex PCR, the TCRdb table keeps only in-frame clones and is missing some. The data contain some 64,000 clones, 90% of them singletons. V shed 1 base and J 7 bases; nucleotides not matched to a gene: 3. The CDR3 contains 13 residues. CDR1 and CDR2 (germline): SGHNT, YYREEE (reference sequence). The sequence was obtained from a woman in her fifties or sixties with colorectal cancer. The chain uses TRBV5-4 and TRBJ1-2, with 8 positions matching TRBD1. Material for sequencing was PBMCs. The CDR3 coding sequence is TGTGCCAGCAGCTTGCCGGACAGGGCTGGCTACACCTTC. Protein sequence: CASSLPDRAGYTF.